A selection of T cell receptor beta chains follows, all from one sample in a study of post-analysis software for immune sequencing data. In TCRdb, the PCR reads were re-called with MiXCR into one record per CDR3 protein. The repertoire has about 760,000 distinct CDR3 sequences, 25% to 30% of them found once; the top ten carry approximately 0.55%. The material sequenced was blood. These receptors were collected from a girl under 18 with multiple sclerosis. The CDR3 runs from the conserved cysteine through the conserved F or W. Each record gives: CDR3 protein, CDR3 DNA, V gene, D gene, J gene, clone size. The D gene is left open where the match is weak. Rows give clone size only sometimes, using once, few, many, or a class for an expanded clone.

CAGSLGAASPYEQYF | TGCGCCGGCAGCTTGGGGGCAGCCTCCCCCTACGAGCAGTACTTC | TRBV5-1 | NA | TRBJ2-7 | once
CASTPETQETQYF | TGTGCCAGCACCCCAGAGACCCAAGAGACCCAGTACTTC | TRBV28 | NA | TRBJ2-5 | NA
CASSIQGRKAFF | TGTGCCAGTAGTATCCAGGGTCGGAAGGCTTTCTTT | TRBV19 | NA | TRBJ1-1 | NA
CASSLSSGISYEQYF | TGTGCCAGCAGCTTAAGTTCGGGGATTTCCTACGAGCAGTACTTC | TRBV7-2 | NA | TRBJ2-7 | NA
CASSRTHNTEAFF | TGTGCCAGCAGCCGGACCCACAACACTGAAGCTTTCTTT | TRBV11-1 | NA | TRBJ1-1 | NA
CARSLEAIYGYTF | TGTGCCAGGTCTCTAGAGGCGATATACGGCTACACCTTC | TRBV2 | NA | TRBJ1-2 | once
CASSQGTGAPGYYGYTF | TGCGCCAGCAGCCAAGGGACAGGGGCCCCCGGCTACTATGGCTACACCTTC | TRBV4-1 | TRBD1 | TRBJ1-2 | NA
CATSRGGQGSPQHF | TGTGCCACCAGCAGAGGAGGACAGGGGTCGCCCCAGCATTTT | TRBV15 | TRBD1 | TRBJ1-5 | once
CATSGRGSETQYF | TGTGCCACCAGTGGGAGGGGTTCAGAGACCCAGTACTTC | TRBV24-1 | NA | TRBJ2-5 | few
CASSVEGSMNTEAFF | TGTGCCAGCAGCGTAGAGGGTAGCATGAACACTGAAGCTTTCTTT | TRBV9 | NA | TRBJ1-1 | NA
CASSWYSGQTYNEQFF | TGTGCCAGCAGCTGGTACTCGGGACAGACCTACAATGAGCAGTTCTTC | TRBV5-6 | TRBD1 | TRBJ2-1 | NA
CAIQDRRETQYF | TGTGCCATCCAGGACAGAAGAGAGACCCAGTACTTC | TRBV10-3 | NA | TRBJ2-5 | NA
CAGSVGGSYTF | TGCGCCGGCAGCGTAGGGGGTAGTTACACCTTC | TRBV5-1 | NA | TRBJ1-2 | NA
CASSEALLAGVDNEQFF | TGTGCCAGCAGTGAAGCTCTACTAGCGGGAGTCGATAATGAGCAGTTCTTC | TRBV2 | TRBD2 | TRBJ2-1 | NA
CASSQFTSGSVNEQFF | TGCGCCAGCAGCCAATTCACTAGCGGGAGTGTGAATGAGCAGTTCTTC | TRBV4-3 | TRBD2 | TRBJ2-1 | many
CASSYSSGQAMEFF | TGTGCCAGCAGTTACTCGTCCGGACAGGCGATGGAGTTCTTC | TRBV6-2/TRBV6-3 | TRBD1 | TRBJ2-1 | NA
CAVDEVLAKNIQYF | TGTGCAGTCGACGAAGTACTAGCCAAAAACATTCAGTACTTC | TRBV7-2 | NA | TRBJ2-4 | NA
CASSPSGGYQETQYF | TGCGCCAGCAGCCCCTCGGGGGGCTACCAAGAGACCCAGTACTTC | TRBV5-1 | NA | TRBJ2-5 | few
CASSFTGLAGVGQFF | TGTGCCAGCAGTTTCACGGGACTAGCGGGAGTCGGGCAGTTCTTC | TRBV12-3/TRBV12-4 | TRBD2 | TRBJ2-1 | few
CASSQDDATVYEQYF | TGTGCCAGCAGCCAAGATGACGCCACCGTCTACGAGCAGTACTTC | TRBV3-1 | NA | TRBJ2-7 | NA
CASSQASYNEQFF | TGTGCCAGCAGCCAAGCGAGTTACAATGAGCAGTTCTTC | TRBV3-1 | NA | TRBJ2-1 | few
CASSLNPGGAYNEQFF | TGTGCCAGCAGCTTGAACCCAGGGGGGGCCTACAATGAGCAGTTCTTC | TRBV6-5 | NA | TRBJ2-1 | few
CSARGAQGARRNEQYF | TGCAGTGCTAGAGGTGCTCAGGGGGCGCGCCGCAACGAGCAGTACTTC | TRBV20-1 | TRBD1 | TRBJ2-7 | NA
CASSRQFATNEKLFF | TGCGCCAGCAGCCGACAATTTGCAACTAATGAAAAACTGTTTTTT | TRBV4-3 | NA | TRBJ1-4 | few
CAISEGTGPGNEQFF | TGTGCCATCAGTGAAGGGACTGGGCCGGGCAATGAGCAGTTCTTC | TRBV10-3 | NA | TRBJ2-1 | few
CASSSRAGDAYNEQFF | TGTGCCAGCAGCTCAAGGGCGGGAGACGCCTACAATGAGCAGTTCTTC | TRBV7-2 | TRBD2 | TRBJ2-1 | NA
CASSLFWRAGETQYF | TGTGCCAGCAGTTTATTTTGGCGGGCGGGGGAGACCCAGTACTTC | TRBV27 | NA | TRBJ2-5 | few
CASSLRQQNTEAFF | TGTGCCAGCAGTTTACGGCAGCAGAACACTGAAGCTTTCTTT | TRBV27 | NA | TRBJ1-1 | NA
CASSLAPGLEGGRETQYF | TGCGCCAGCAGCTTGGCTCCGGGACTAGAGGGAGGAAGGGAGACCCAGTACTTC | TRBV5-1 | TRBD2 | TRBJ2-5 | NA
CASSTYPPDTQYF | TGTGCCAGCAGCACCTACCCTCCAGATACGCAGTATTTT | TRBV6-5 | NA | TRBJ2-3 | NA
CASSLGPGIPYEQYF | TGTGCCAGCAGCTTAGGTCCCGGGATTCCCTACGAGCAGTACTTC | TRBV7-2 | NA | TRBJ2-7 | NA
CSARVSGSETQYF | TGCAGTGCTAGAGTTAGCGGGAGCGAGACCCAGTACTTC | TRBV20-1 | TRBD2 | TRBJ2-5 | few
CAISDGPPEQYF | TGTGCCATCAGTGACGGGCCGCCTGAGCAGTACTTC | TRBV10-3 | NA | TRBJ2-7 | NA
CASQFSSRGGETQYF | TGTGCCAGCCAGTTTAGTTCTAGGGGGGGAGAGACCCAGTACTTC | TRBV27 | NA | TRBJ2-5 | few
CSARGGHSNTEAFF | TGCAGTGCTAGAGGGGGGCACTCGAACACTGAAGCTTTCTTT | TRBV20-1 | NA | TRBJ1-1 | NA
CASERELADYNEQFF | TGCGCCAGCGAAAGGGAGCTAGCGGATTACAATGAGCAGTTCTTC | TRBV4-1 | TRBD2 | TRBJ2-1 | few
CASSYQGNEVDTQYF | TGTGCCAGCAGTTACCAAGGGAATGAAGTAGATACGCAGTATTTT | TRBV6-5 | NA | TRBJ2-3 | NA
CASSFLLTDNEQFF | TGTGCCAGCAGTTTTCTACTTACGGACAATGAGCAGTTCTTC | TRBV27 | NA | TRBJ2-1 | few
CASSERTGRGTEAFF | TGTGCCAGCAGCGAACGGACAGGGCGAGGCACTGAAGCTTTCTTT | TRBV5-5 | TRBD1 | TRBJ1-1 | NA
CASSYSKGLAKNIQYF | TGTGCCAGCAGTTACTCGAAAGGACTAGCCAAAAACATTCAGTACTTC | TRBV6-2/TRBV6-3 | NA | TRBJ2-4 | NA
CSARWVAAPYEQYF | TGCAGTGCTAGATGGGTAGCGGCCCCCTACGAGCAGTACTTC | TRBV20-1 | NA | TRBJ2-7 | NA
CASSYSYQIRARDTQYF | TGTGCCAGCAGTTACTCCTATCAGATCCGAGCTAGAGATACGCAGTATTTT | TRBV6-5 | NA | TRBJ2-3 | NA
CASSEGLQTIGGGQPQHF | TGTGCCAGCAGTGAAGGGCTTCAGACGATTGGCGGTGGTCAGCCCCAGCATTTT | TRBV2 | NA | TRBJ1-5 | NA
CASSFLPGGTVQGEGETQYF | TGTGCCAGCAGTTTTCTCCCCGGGGGTACCGTTCAGGGGGAGGGAGAGACCCAGTACTTC | TRBV28 | NA | TRBJ2-5 | NA